The 16 T cell receptor beta chains in this list originate from one sample, sequenced in a study of blood T cell repertoires in COVID-19. Generated by immunoSEQ multiplex PCR, the TCRdb table keeps only in-frame clones and is missing some. In the table there are about 390,000 clones, around 87% of which are singletons. Sequencing was carried out using peripheral blood. These receptors were obtained from a woman aged 60-75 years with COVID-19, enrolled during active disease.

This chain uses TRBV28 with TRBJ1-5; D is unclear. Per germline, CDR1 MDHEN and CDR2 SYDVKM. The CDR3 loop spans 12 amino acids. V lost 2 bases to trimming and J lost 8 bases, with 7 bases between them. CDR3 sequence: CASSLPSKPQHF. In DNA form, the CDR3 reads TGTGCCAGCAGTTTACCTTCTAAGCCCCAGCATTTT.

The chain recombines TRBV29-1 with TRBJ1-4; 7 bases line up with TRBD1. Germline assignment: CDR1 SQVTM and CDR2 ANQGSEA. The V segment lost 7 bases and the J segment 0 bases; nucleotides outside the gene matches: 14. The CDR3 contains 17 residues. The CDR3 region has the DNA TGCAGCGGTAACCGGGACAGTAGACGGGCAACTAATGAAAAACTGTTTTTT. Residues: CSGNRDSRRATNEKLFF. The whole variable domain, filled in from reference TRBV29-1 and TRBJ1-4, reads SAVISQKPSRDICQRGTSLTIQCQVDSQVTMMFWYRQQPGQSLTLIATANQGSEATYESGFVIDKFPISRPNLTFSTLTVSNMSPEDSSIYLCSGNRDSRRATNEKLFFGSGTQLSVL.

V and J are TRBV19 and TRBJ1-5, with a weak D call TRBD1 (5 bases). This CDR3 spans 14 amino acids. CDR1 is LNHDA, CDR2 SQIVND, per germline (reference sequence). Trimming shortened V by 5 bases and J by 3 bases, and 11 bases separated the two germline ends. The CDR3 loop is CASSPGTYNQPQHF. CDR3 coding DNA: TGTGCCAGTAGTCCCGGGACTTACAATCAGCCCCAGCATTTT.

The chain has TRBV5-1 and TRBJ2-7, with TRBD2 identical over 8 bases. With 4 bases clipped from V and 0 bases from J, the junction kept 6 bases outside the gene matches. CDR1 SGHRS and CDR2 YFSETQ come from the germline V gene. This CDR3 has 15 amino acids. CDR3 nucleotide sequence: TGCGCCAGCAGCCCGACTAGCGCGAGCTCCTACGAGCAGTACTTC. Translating it yields CASSPTSASSYEQYF.

This clone was counted a few times. The V gene is TRBV5-1, the J gene TRBJ2-2; 10 bases line up with TRBD1. The CDR3 has 15 residues. V was pared by 4 bases and J by 0 bases, with 0 bases of the junction left unmatched. Germline V gene data show CDR1 as SGHRS and CDR2 as YFSETQ. CDR3 bases: TGCGCCAGCAGCGGGACAGGGGCGAACACCGGGGAGCTGTTTTTT. This translates into CASSGTGANTGELFF.

The V gene is TRBV6-5, the J gene TRBJ2-5; the D gene is possibly TRBD2 (5 bases). Germline CDR1 reads MNHEY; CDR2 reads SVGAGI. Trimming removed 7 bases from V and 3 bases from J, with 12 bases in between. This CDR3 spans 13 amino acids. In nucleotides, the CDR3 is TGTGCCAGCAACGAGCCCGGGAAAGAGACCCAGTACTTC. Translated: CASNEPGKETQYF.

The V gene is TRBV28, the J gene TRBJ1-3; 7 positions agree with TRBD1. Germline CDR1 is MDHEN and CDR2 is SYDVKM. Trimming removed 6 bases from V and 4 bases from J; junction bases left unmatched: 9. This CDR3 comprises 15 residues. The chain's CDR3 is CASREEGAPGNTIYF. The CDR3, as DNA: TGTGCCAGCAGAGAGGAGGGGGCGCCGGGAAACACCATATATTTT.

CDR3 region: CASEGGYGYTF. Written as DNA, the CDR3 is TGTGCCAGCGAGGGTGGCTATGGCTACACCTTC. The V and J genes are TRBV28 and TRBJ1-2; D is unclear. V lost 8 bases and J lost 4, with 8 bases in between. The CDR3 extends over 11 amino acids. Germline V CDR1 and CDR2: MDHEN, SYDVKM.

The rearrangement joins TRBV7-9 to TRBJ2-3; TRBD1 matches 7 bases. The trim removed 3 bases at V and 2 bases at J, leaving 11 bases unmatched. Germline V lookup: CDR1 SEHNR, CDR2 FQNEAQ (reference sequence). This CDR3 contains 17 residues. The CDR3 loop is CASSFIQGDRSTDTQYF. The CDR3 nucleotides read TGTGCCAGCAGCTTTATCCAGGGGGACCGGTCCACAGATACGCAGTATTTT.

The V gene is TRBV6-6, the J gene TRBJ2-3, with TRBD2 identical over 8 bases. The CDR3 extends over 14 amino acids. The germline CDR1 and CDR2 sequences are MNHNY and SVGAGI (reference sequence). J gave up 3 bases and V 6 bases, and 5 bases lay outside the gene matches. The CDR3 DNA follows: TGTGCCAGCAGAATCGGGGGGGCAACAGATACGCAGTATTTT. This encodes CASRIGGATDTQYF.

This rearrangement joins TRBV5-8 to TRBJ1-2; D might be TRBD1 (5 bases). Germline CDR1 is SGHTS and CDR2 is YDEGEE. The CDR3 spans 16 residues. V lost 1 base and J lost 7, with 20 bases in between. CDR3 in DNA: TGTGCCAGCAGCTTGTTGGCCAGTACCACTACAGGTGGCTACACCTTC. Its translation is CASSLLASTTTGGYTF.

The V gene is TRBV4-1, the J gene TRBJ1-2; TRBD1 aligns across 7 bases. Unmatched junction bases numbered 5, after V lost 4 bases and J lost 3 bases. Germline CDR1 and CDR2: MGHRA and YSYEKL. The CDR3 loop spans 14 amino acids. The CDR3 reads CASSPPGTDYGYTF. CDR3 nucleotide sequence: TGCGCCAGCAGCCCCCCAGGGACAGACTATGGCTACACCTTC.

V and J are TRBV7-8 and TRBJ1-2; maybe TRBD1 (5 bases). Germline loops: CDR1 SGHVS, CDR2 FQNEAQ. Trimming shortened V by 3 bases and J by 3 bases, and 14 bases separated the two germline ends. This CDR3 has 15 residues. In DNA form, the CDR3 reads TGTGCCAGCAGCTTTCAGGGTATCGCTTACTATGGCTACACCTTC. This encodes CASSFQGIAYYGYTF.

This chain joins TRBV18 and TRBJ2-3, with D maybe TRBD2 (6 bases). Germline assignment: CDR1 KGHSH and CDR2 LQKENI. CDR3 length: 14 residues. V lost 4 bases to trimming and J lost 4 bases, with 12 bases between them. In DNA form, the CDR3 reads TGTGCCAGCTCACTTGGAGGGTCATCAGATACGCAGTATTTT. Translated: CASSLGGSSDTQYF.

This clone was counted between two and nine times. The chain employs TRBV3-1 (or the pseudogene TRBV3-2) and TRBJ2-3; 9 bases are shared with TRBD2. The CDR3 extends over 18 amino acids. The germline V gene encodes CDR1 LGHDT and CDR2 YNNKEL (reference sequence). Trimming cost V 5 bases and J 1 base; bases outside gene matches: 13. The CDR3 is CASSFLGGGAEGTDTQYF. CDR3 DNA: TGTGCCAGCAGCTTCCTGGGCGGGGGGGCCGAGGGCACAGATACGCAGTATTTT.

V and J are TRBV5-6 and TRBJ1-1; the D gene is possibly TRBD1 (5 bases). Per germline, CDR1 SGHDT and CDR2 YYEEEE. The germline V and J ends were trimmed by 4 bases and 4 bases, with 8 bases remaining between them. The CDR3 is 12 amino acids. CDR3 sequence reads: CASSAGGTEAFF. The CDR3 region has the DNA TGTGCCAGCAGCGCGGGGGGCACTGAAGCTTTCTTT.